This paragraph reports one TCR beta chain. Its antigen is unidentified. These data belong to a study of cytomegalovirus exposure and HLA in healthy donors. The CDR3 runs 15 residues. Germline V CDR1 and CDR2: MNHNY, SVGAGI (reference sequence). V lost 6 bases, J lost 0 bases, and 5 bases stayed unmatched. 13 Jbeta primers and 60 Vbeta primers were used for the PCR. The table came from immunoSEQ multiplex PCR; TCRdb's copy has only in-frame clones and leaves some out. Here the sample spans 150,000 or so clones, 80% being singletons. General study points: HLA allele associations emerged for roughly 17,000 TCR beta sequences in a later analysis, at 0.05 false discovery rate. Rates of TCR association differed by HLA locus in a later analysis, with DRB1 highest and HLA-C lowest. TCR beta V- and J-gene trimming was later associated with a missense DCLRE1C variant. The study flagged fewer than 200 TCR beta chains as cytomegalovirus-associated.

The rearrangement uses TRBV6-6 and TRBJ1-5; 7 bases map to TRBD1. This sequence was found in a woman between 40 and 50 years old in good health and CMV-seropositive. What was sequenced was PBMCs. CDR3 nucleotides: TGTGCCAGCAGAGGGACAGACTATAGCAATCAGCCCCAGCATTTT. As protein: CASRGTDYSNQPQHF.